Following are 22 T cell receptor beta chains from one sample sequenced in a study of cytomegalovirus exposure and HLA in healthy donors. PCR was performed using 60 Vbeta and 13 Jbeta primers. Sequenced by immunoSEQ multiplex PCR; TCRdb stores in-frame clones only, minus some. The data contain around 150,000 clones, about two thirds of them seen just once; the ten biggest clones take up less than 4.5%. The sample was PBMCs. Receptors originate from a man in his forties or fifties in good health and CMV-seropositive.

The chain uses TRBV6-6 and TRBJ1-1; 12 positions match TRBD1. J gave up 2 bases and V 6 bases, and 7 bases lay outside the gene matches. The CDR3 runs to 16 residues. Germline V gene sequence: CDR1 MNHNY, CDR2 SVGAGI (reference sequence). CDR3 coding DNA: TGTGCCAGCAGGGCGGGACAGGGGGCTGGTAACACTGAAGCTTTCTTT. Its protein is CASRAGQGAGNTEAFF.

This clone was counted once. The CDR3 is CASKGPTEAFF. The CDR3, as DNA: TGTGCCAGCAAGGGGCCGACTGAAGCTTTCTTT. J is TRBJ1-1 and V is TRBV6-5, with D perhaps TRBD1 (5 bases). V shed 7 bases and J shed 5 bases, with 8 bases lying between them. The CDR3 runs 11 residues. CDR1 and CDR2 from the germline V gene are MNHEY and SVGAGI.

The V and J genes are TRBV7-2 and TRBJ2-3; 7 bases are shared with TRBD2. The germline gives CDR1 SGHTA, CDR2 FQGNSA. The CDR3 loop spans 14 amino acids. V was pared by 5 bases and J by 4 bases, with 6 bases of the junction left unmatched. In DNA form, the CDR3 reads TGTGCCAGCAGCCCGGGACTAACCTCAGATACGCAGTATTTT. The encoded protein is CASSPGLTSDTQYF.

The V call is TRBV5-1, the J call TRBJ1-2; D possibly corresponds to TRBD1 (6 bases). V was trimmed by 4 bases and J by 7 bases, leaving 20 bases between them. The CDR3 totals 15 residues. Germline loops: CDR1 SGHRS, CDR2 YFSETQ. CDR3 in amino acids: CASSAVDRIPRGYTF. The CDR3 DNA is TGCGCCAGCAGCGCCGTCGACAGGATACCACGTGGCTACACCTTC.

This clone was picked up a small number of times. The chain combines TRBV7-8 with TRBJ1-1; 8 bases fit TRBD1. This CDR3 has 17 residues. Germline CDR1 SGHVS, CDR2 FQNEAQ. J gave up 5 bases and V 0 bases, and 11 bases lay outside the gene matches. DNA for the CDR3: TGTGCCAGCAGCTTAGCTTCGTTGGACAGGGTGGAAACTGAAGCTTTCTTT. Encoded protein: CASSLASLDRVETEAFF.

This rearrangement joins TRBV18 to TRBJ1-4, with 7 bases identical to TRBD1. J gave up 7 bases and V 6 bases, and 8 bases lay outside the gene matches. CDR1 KGHSH and CDR2 LQKENI come from the germline V gene. CDR3 length: 14 amino acids. The CDR3 DNA reads as TGTGCCAGCTCGCCCGACAGGGCCGGTGAAAAACTGTTTTTT. It codes for CASSPDRAGEKLFF.

The chain combines TRBV2 with TRBJ1-6; 7 positions match TRBD1. The CDR3 sequence is 18 residues long. CDR1 SNHLY and CDR2 FYNNEI come from the germline V gene. V gave up 3 bases and J gave up 7 bases; unmatched junction bases: 15. The CDR3 sequence is CASSDRRGADRLNSPLHF. Written as DNA, the CDR3 is TGTGCCAGCAGTGATCGGCGGGGGGCGGACAGGTTGAATTCACCCCTCCACTTT.

The V call is TRBV18, the J call TRBJ2-3, with 16 bases that match TRBD2. The germline V gene encodes CDR1 KGHSH and CDR2 LQKENI. V lost 3 bases and J lost 3; bases outside the gene matches: 6. The CDR3 is 18 residues long. DNA of the CDR3: TGTGCCAGCTCACCCCTCGGGACTAGCGGGGGGGCAACAGATACGCAGTATTTT. Amino acids: CASSPLGTSGGATDTQYF. Full variable domain (remainder filled in from reference TRBV18 and TRBJ2-3): NAGVMQNPRHLVRRRGQEARLRCSPMKGHSHVYWYRQLPEEGLKFMVYLQKENIIDESGMPKERFSAEFPKEGPSILRIQQVVRGDSAAYFCASSPLGTSGGATDTQYFGPGTRLTVL.

V usage is TRBV12-5 and J usage is TRBJ1-5; D is possibly TRBD1 (5 bases). Germline V lookup: CDR1 LGHNT, CDR2 FRNRAP. CDR3 length: 13 amino acids. The V end lost 3 bases, the J end lost 4 bases, and 7 bases lay between the germline ends. This CDR3 reads CASGFDSNQPQHF. CDR3 in DNA: TGTGCTAGTGGTTTTGACAGTAATCAGCCCCAGCATTTT.

This clone came up once. The rearrangement uses TRBV29-1 and TRBJ1-2, with 8 positions matching TRBD1. The CDR3 extends over 14 amino acids. Germline trimming cut 5 bases from V and 6 bases from J; bases unmatched to any gene: 11. Germline values: CDR1 SQVTM, CDR2 ANQGSEA. The CDR3 bases are TGCAGCGTTTCGGGACAGGCCGAGCGTCATGGCTACACCTTC. As protein: CSVSGQAERHGYTF.

J is TRBJ1-2 and V is TRBV5-6; 7 nucleotides align to TRBD1. Germline V lookup: CDR1 SGHDT, CDR2 YYEEEE. Losses at the gene ends were 0 bases for V and 3 bases for J; bases not matched to a gene: 8. This CDR3 has 16 amino acids. The CDR3 spells CASSLVNRGGHYGYTF. In DNA form, the CDR3 reads TGTGCCAGCAGCTTGGTGAACAGGGGTGGGCACTATGGCTACACCTTC.

This clone was counted a single time. V gene TRBV7-9 combines with J gene TRBJ2-1, with 13 nucleotides matching TRBD2. Germline V gene lookup returns CDR1 SEHNR and CDR2 FQNEAQ (reference sequence). The CDR3 runs to 15 residues. The ends lost 5 bases at V and 9 bases at J; junction bases unmatched: 7. The CDR3 loop reads CASSIGTSGTGEQFF. The CDR3, as DNA: TGTGCCAGCAGCATTGGGACTAGCGGGACCGGTGAGCAGTTCTTC. Looking up the rest from reference TRBV7-9 and TRBJ2-1 gives the full variable domain: DTGVSQNPRHKITKRGQNVTFRCDPISEHNRLYWYRQTLGQGPEFLTYFQNEAQLEKSRLLSDRFSAERPKGSFSTLEIQRTEQGDSAMYLCASSIGTSGTGEQFFGPGTRLTVL.

This clone was seen more than once but under ten times. The V gene is TRBV5-8, the J gene TRBJ2-7, with TRBD2 identical over 13 bases. CDR3 length equals 16 residues. V lost 4 bases, J lost 7 bases, and 11 bases stayed unmatched. Germline lookup yields CDR1 SGHTS and CDR2 YDEGEE. CDR3 bases: TGTGCCAGCAGCCTGACTAGCGGGGGGCGAAGAAGGGAGCAGTACTTC. Translating gives CASSLTSGGRRREQYF.

V is TRBV6-5 and J is TRBJ1-4, with a tentative D call TRBD1 (5 bases). In germline, CDR1 is MNHEY, CDR2 SVGAGI. This CDR3 is built from 14 residues. V shed 6 bases and J shed 3 bases, with 11 bases lying between them. CDR3 residues: CASSKWTPNEKLFF. The CDR3 DNA is TGTGCCAGCAGCAAATGGACACCTAATGAAAAACTGTTTTTT.

This chain connects TRBV18 to TRBJ2-5; a possible D gene is TRBD2 (6 bases). The germline V gene encodes CDR1 KGHSH and CDR2 LQKENI. Trimming left V 3 bases short and J 5 bases short, with 10 bases between. CDR3 length: 13 residues. CDR3 loop: CASSPRAGETQYF. The CDR3 DNA follows: TGTGCCAGCTCACCGAGGGCGGGGGAGACCCAGTACTTC.

This clone has only a few counts. The chain employs TRBV7-8 and TRBJ2-7; 8 bases agree with TRBD1. Germline loops: CDR1 SGHVS, CDR2 FQNEAQ. CDR3 length: 13 residues. J was trimmed by 3 bases and V by 3 bases; bases with no gene match: 1. The CDR3 sequence: CASSFGTGYEQYF. The CDR3 region has the DNA TGTGCCAGCAGCTTCGGGACAGGCTACGAGCAGTACTTC.

The chain recombines TRBV14 with TRBJ1-1; D gene ambiguous. This CDR3 has 13 amino acids. V was clipped by 3 bases and J by 8 bases, with 13 bases between them. Germline V gene sequence: CDR1 SGHDN, CDR2 FVKESK. The CDR3 is CASSHQAYREAFF. The CDR3 DNA follows: TGTGCCAGCAGCCACCAAGCCTACCGGGAAGCTTTCTTT.

This clone occurred once. V is TRBV5-1 and J is TRBJ2-1; 9 bases fit TRBD1. The CDR3 loop spans 14 amino acids. Per the germline V gene, CDR1 is SGHRS and CDR2 is YFSETQ. Unmatched junction bases numbered 8, after V lost 4 bases and J lost 9 bases. The CDR3 bases are TGCGCCAGCAGCACCGGGACAGGGCCCGCTGAGCAGTTCTTC. Translation gives CASSTGTGPAEQFF.

The chain joins TRBV6-1 to TRBJ1-2; the match to TRBD1 covers 9 bases. CDR1 MNHNS and CDR2 SASEGT come from the germline V gene. With V trimmed by 5 bases and J by 5 bases, 6 bases remained unmatched. The CDR3 loop spans 14 amino acids. The CDR3, as DNA: TGTGCCAGCAGTTGGACAGGGGCGGAGTATGGCTACACCTTC. This translates into CASSWTGAEYGYTF.

The chain couples TRBV4-2 to TRBJ2-1; perhaps TRBD2 as D (6 bases). With 3 bases removed from V and 6 bases from J, the gap between germline ends came to 15 bases. In germline, CDR1 is LGHNA, CDR2 YNFKEQ. This CDR3 region has 15 residues. The CDR3 DNA sequence: TGTGCCAGCAGCCAGCCCGGGAGAGGAGGCAATGAGCAGTTCTTC. This translates into CASSQPGRGGNEQFF.

There are a few counts of this clone. V gene TRBV6-5 combines with J gene TRBJ1-1; D gene unclear. The V end was cut by 6 bases, the J end by 3 bases, with 11 bases between. This CDR3 has 13 amino acids. Germline CDR1 MNHEY, CDR2 SVGAGI. CDR3 coding DNA: TGTGCCAGCAGGCCTCCAGGCTACACTGAAGCTTTCTTT. Amino acid sequence: CASRPPGYTEAFF.

This chain links TRBV4-2 with TRBJ1-2; 8 bases line up with TRBD1. Germline-derived CDR1 and CDR2 are LGHNA and YNFKEQ. The CDR3 is made up of 17 amino acids. The J segment lost 8 bases and the V segment lost 0 bases, leaving 14 bases of the junction unmatched. The CDR3 DNA reads TGTGCCAGCAGCCAAGATTCCGATTCGGGACAGGAGGCCGGCTACACCTTC. This translates into CASSQDSDSGQEAGYTF.